This TCR beta chain was recorded in a study of shared clonotypes between healthy human individuals. Turning to the study itself: There were three CD4 naive, three CD4 memory, two CD8 naive and one CD8 memory plates per donor.

This CDR3 region has 14 residues. V lost 6 bases to trimming and J lost 1 base, with 10 bases between them. Germline loops: CDR1 SNHLY, CDR2 FYNNEI. Sorted-subset replicate PCRs used 200 ng DNA, some 31,000 T cell genomes. This table comes from immunoSEQ multiplex PCR, and its TCRdb copy is limited to in-frame clones, with some not included. This repertoire shows 2,100,000 or so clones, roughly 95% found once; its top ten account for approximately 0.13%. The chain recombines TRBV2 with TRBJ1-5; D is possibly TRBD1 (5 bases). This clonotype was sampled from a man in his late teens or twenties in good health. Sequencing was done on a sample of naive CD4+ T cells sorted from blood. Specified subset: CD45RA+ positively selected. The CDR3 nucleotides read TGTGCCAGCAGGGGGGACCTGAGCAATCAGCCCCAGCATTTT. It specifies CASRGDLSNQPQHF.